These 30 T cell receptor beta chains came from one sample sequenced in a study of T cells in Graves' hyperthyroidism and ophthalmopathy. Amplification of TCR beta CDR3 regions was performed using RNA transcripts as template. The primer set for the first-round RT-PCR of the TCR CDR3 was HTBI. In TCRdb, the multiplex PCR reads were re-called with MiXCR into one record per CDR3 protein. Among 350,000 or so distinct CDR3 sequences listed, 21% were seen once. Specimen: blood. Every receptor here comes from a woman between 50 and 59 years old with Graves' hyperthyroidism.

This clonotype was observed many times. The V call is TRBV2, the J call TRBJ2-3; D call uncertain. V lost 1 base and J lost 3, with 8 bases in between. This CDR3 contains 14 residues. Germline V gene sequence: CDR1 SNHLY, CDR2 FYNNEI. The CDR3 region is CASSEGPATDTQYF. CDR3 in DNA: TGTGCCAGCAGTGAAGGGCCAGCAACAGATACGCAGTATTTT.

The count of this clonotype is one. A read error may produce the germline difference seen at one junction end. V is TRBV6-1 and J is TRBJ1-1, with D uncertain. The germline V gene has CDR1 MNHNS and CDR2 SASEGT. The CDR3 has 12 residues. The CDR3: CAAHGSNTEAFF. The CDR3 nucleotides read TGCGCCGCTCATGGTTCGAACACTGAAGCTTTCTTT.

This clonotype was counted ten times or more. The rearrangement uses TRBV11-2 and TRBJ2-2; 11 bases match TRBD2. CDR3 size: 16 residues. The trim removed 5 bases at V and 4 bases at J, leaving 6 bases unmatched. The V gene's germline CDR1 is SGHAT and CDR2 FQNNGV. As DNA, the CDR3 is TGTGCCAGCAGCGTCGGGACTAGCGGACCCACCGGGGAGCTGTTTTTT. Residues: CASSVGTSGPTGELFF.

Ten or more counts support this clonotype. V is TRBV11-2 and J is TRBJ2-3, with D maybe TRBD2 (7 bases). Trimming removed 5 bases from V and 5 bases from J, with 20 bases in between. Germline CDR1 is SGHAT and CDR2 is FQNNGV. The CDR3 loop spans 16 amino acids. Written as DNA, the CDR3 is TGTGCCAGCAGCCAAATGACGGGGGGCCGAGGAGATACGCAGTATTTT. It yields the protein CASSQMTGGRGDTQYF.

The CDR3: CASILVTDTQYF. For the CDR3, the DNA is TGTGCCAGCATCCTGGTCACAGATACGCAGTATTTT. The chain couples TRBV3-1 to TRBJ2-3; D is uncertain. Deletions cut 7 bases from V and 2 bases from J, with 7 bases between. This CDR3 contains 12 residues. Germline V gives CDR1 LGHDT, CDR2 YNNKEL (reference sequence).

Ten or more counts support this clonotype. The gene calls are TRBV6-8 and TRBJ2-5; 7 bases match TRBD1. CDR1 is MNHGY and CDR2 is SAAAGT in the germline V gene. CDR3 length: 17 residues. The J segment lost 3 bases and the V segment lost 6 bases, leaving 16 bases of the junction unmatched. The CDR3 protein is CASSSRPGQPREETQYF. As DNA, the CDR3 is TGTGCCAGCAGCTCACGCCCGGGACAGCCTCGGGAAGAGACCCAGTACTTC.

This clonotype turned up a few times. This sequence joins TRBV7-6 and TRBJ2-7, with 11 bases identical to TRBD2. The trim removed 0 bases at V and 3 bases at J, leaving 4 bases unmatched. Germline V CDR1 and CDR2: SGHVS, FNYEAQ. The CDR3 runs 16 residues. CDR3 in DNA: TGTGCCAGCAGCTTAGCCACTAGCGGGAGAAGCTACGAGCAGTACTTC. It yields the protein CASSLATSGRSYEQYF.

This clonotype was seen a few times. This chain joins TRBV15 and TRBJ2-7, with 14 bases lining up with TRBD2. In germline, CDR1 is LNHNV, CDR2 YYDKDF (reference sequence). Trimming removed 0 bases from V and 6 bases from J; junction bases left unmatched: 1. This CDR3 region has 15 residues. CDR3 sequence: CATSREGTSGSEQYF. Here the CDR3 DNA reads TGTGCCACCAGCAGAGAGGGGACTAGCGGGAGCGAGCAGTACTTC.

This clonotype was counted ten times or more. The gene calls are TRBV7-2 and TRBJ2-1; TRBD2 matches 7 bases. V gave up 5 bases and J gave up 0 bases; unmatched junction bases: 13. The germline CDR1 and CDR2 sequences are SGHTA and FQGNSA. CDR3 length equals 18 residues. As DNA, the CDR3 is TGTGCCAGCAGCCACAAAATAGTAGCGGGTAGCTCCTACAATGAGCAGTTCTTC. Its protein is CASSHKIVAGSSYNEQFF.

The V gene is TRBV28, the J gene TRBJ1-6, with D hard to call. V was clipped by 2 bases and J by 0 bases, with 8 bases between them. Looked up from germline, CDR1 is MDHEN and CDR2 is SYDVKM. The length of the CDR3 is 16 residues. The CDR3 is CASSLGRSSYNSPLHF. CDR3 bases: TGTGCCAGCAGTTTAGGGCGGAGCTCCTATAATTCACCCCTCCACTTT. Filled out from reference TRBV28 and TRBJ1-6, the complete variable domain reads DVKVTQSSRYLVKRTGEKVFLECVQDMDHENMFWYRQDPGLGLRLIYFSYDVKMKEKGDIPEGYSVSREKKERFSLILESASTNQTSMYLCASSLGRSSYNSPLHFGNGTRLTVT.

This clonotype was seen at least ten times. The junction does not match germline at one end; this may be a read error. This sequence joins TRBV7-2 and TRBJ2-5; tentatively, D is TRBD1 (6 bases). The CDR3 is 14 amino acids. The germline V gene has CDR1 SGHTA and CDR2 FQGNSA. CDR3 amino acids: CASSAYRAQGTQYF. In nucleotides, the CDR3 is TGTGCCAGCAGCGCGTACAGGGCCCAAGGGACCCAGTACTTC.

This clonotype appeared many times. The J gene is TRBJ2-7, the V gene TRBV11-1; D may be TRBD1 (6 bases). V was pared by 1 base and J by 2 bases, with 12 bases between. This CDR3 comprises 15 residues. CDR1 and CDR2 (germline): SGHAT, FQDESV (reference sequence). The CDR3 protein is CASSLGIAGAYEQYF. The CDR3 DNA sequence: TGTGCCAGCAGCTTAGGAATAGCAGGGGCCTACGAGCAGTACTTC.

This clonotype was seen a few times. The rearrangement uses TRBV7-9 and TRBJ1-4; possible D gene TRBD1, 6 bases. From germline, CDR1 is SEHNR and CDR2 FQNEAQ (reference sequence). The V end was cut by 7 bases, the J end by 4 bases, with 19 bases between. The CDR3 spans 16 residues. In DNA, the CDR3 is TGTGCCAGCAAACCTGAGGGGGGCGATGTTAATGAAAAACTGTTTTTT. This codes for CASKPEGGDVNEKLFF.

The CDR3 sequence is CASSQVRGDTIYF. The CDR3 DNA is TGTGCCAGCAGCCAAGTGCGCGGGGACACCATATATTTT. The V call is TRBV3-1, the J call TRBJ1-3; unclear D gene. V gave up 1 base and J gave up 8 bases, with 9 bases separating them. The CDR3 covers 13 residues. The V gene's germline CDR1 is LGHDT and CDR2 YNNKEL (reference sequence).

The rearrangement links TRBV7-9 to TRBJ1-1; D is undetermined. The V gene's germline CDR1 is SEHNR and CDR2 FQNEAQ (reference sequence). This CDR3 has 13 amino acids. Between the trimmed V and J ends, which lost 5 bases and 5 bases, there was a span of 12 bases. CDR3 bases: TGTGCCAGCAGCCCAACGGTAGTTACTGAAGCTTTCTTT. Translated: CASSPTVVTEAFF.

This clonotype was observed many times. V usage is TRBV6-1 and J usage is TRBJ2-3, with TRBD2 as a possible D gene (5 bases). The V and J ends lost 3 bases and 4 bases respectively, with 11 bases between them. The CDR3 runs 14 residues. Germline CDR1 reads MNHNS; CDR2 reads SASEGT. CDR3 sequence: CASSERATPDTQYF. The CDR3 DNA follows: TGTGCCAGCAGTGAGAGGGCCACCCCAGATACGCAGTATTTT.

This clonotype has a handful of counts. The conserved phenylalanine or tryptophan is not found at the CDR3 terminus, so this likely reflects a read error. This chain joins TRBV10-3 and TRBJ1-1; no definite D call. V lost 8 bases, J lost 0 bases, and 4 bases lay in between. Germline CDR1 is ENHRY and CDR2 is SYGVKD. The CDR3 totals 11 residues. The CDR3 nucleotides read TGTGCCATCCGAGTGAACACTGAAGCTTTCCTT. Protein: CAIRVNTEAFL.

This clonotype was observed many times. The chain couples TRBV30 to TRBJ1-1; unclear D gene. The germline V gene has CDR1 GTSNPN and CDR2 SVGIG (reference sequence). The CDR3 totals 15 residues. Trimming took off 3 bases at V and 7 bases at J, with 21 bases between the two ends. This CDR3 reads CAWSSWGGKEFEAFF. CDR3 nucleotides: TGTGCCTGGAGCTCCTGGGGTGGGAAGGAGTTTGAAGCTTTCTTT.

In this sample, this clonotype turned up many times. V usage is TRBV20-1 and J usage is TRBJ2-3, with a weak D call TRBD2 (5 bases). V gave up 3 bases and J gave up 4 bases, with 14 bases separating them. CDR1 is DFQATT, CDR2 SNEGSKA, per germline (reference sequence). This CDR3 contains 14 residues. The chain's CDR3 is CSASQSRRADTQYF. In nucleotides, the CDR3 is TGCAGTGCTAGTCAGAGCAGGCGGGCAGATACGCAGTATTTT.

This clonotype was detected many times. This chain uses TRBV12-3 or TRBV12-4 with TRBJ1-5; no reliable D call. Trimming removed 3 bases from V and 7 bases from J, with 16 bases in between. The CDR3 has 15 amino acids. CDR3 in amino acids: CASSFIAGPGQPQHF. For the CDR3, the DNA is TGTGCCAGCAGTTTTATTGCGGGCCCTGGGCAGCCCCAGCATTTT.

To note about this clonotype: Just one base apart from a much larger clone, this may be a read error. The CDR3 sequence is CASSLGSVGTFREKLFF. Written as DNA, the CDR3 is TGCGCCAGCAGCTTGGGTTCCGTAGGTACCTTTAGGGAAAAACTGTTTTTT. The genes are TRBV5-1 and TRBJ1-4, with D unresolved. Trimming removed 0 bases at V and 8 bases at J, with 20 bases between. The CDR3 runs to 17 residues. CDR1 is SGHRS and CDR2 is YFSETQ in the germline V gene.

This clonotype was seen ten or more times. V is TRBV2 and J is TRBJ1-5; D not certain. Germline V gene lookup returns CDR1 SNHLY and CDR2 FYNNEI. Trimming pared 2 bases from V and 8 bases from J, leaving 10 bases between. The CDR3 consists of 13 residues. CDR3 loop: CASSERWGEPQHF. CDR3 DNA: TGTGCCAGCAGTGAACGGTGGGGTGAGCCCCAGCATTTT.

This clonotype was detected only a few times. This chain joins TRBV19 and TRBJ2-3; D may be TRBD2 (6 bases). The CDR3 consists of 16 residues. Germline V gene data show CDR1 as LNHDA and CDR2 as SQIVND (reference sequence). Trimming left V 3 bases short and J 2 bases short, with 15 bases between. The DNA for the CDR3 is TGTGCCAGTAGTATCTCTGGTAGCGGAGTCACAGATACGCAGTATTTT. It yields the protein CASSISGSGVTDTQYF.

This clonotype was counted many times. V is TRBV20-1 and J is TRBJ2-5, with TRBD2 as a possible D gene (7 bases). This CDR3 is 14 amino acids long. The V end lost 1 base, the J end lost 5 bases, and 14 bases lay between the germline ends. The germline V gene has CDR1 DFQATT and CDR2 SNEGSKA (reference sequence). The CDR3: CSARAPGGVETQYF. CDR3 DNA sequence: TGCAGTGCTAGAGCCCCGGGGGGCGTGGAGACCCAGTACTTC.

This clonotype is a singleton in its sample. With a much larger clone just one base away, this may be a read error. This sequence joins TRBV5-1 and TRBJ1-1; D possibly corresponds to TRBD1 (6 bases). Germline V gene data show CDR1 as SGHRS and CDR2 as YFSETQ. The CDR3 has 14 residues. The CDR3 DNA is TGCGCCAGCGGCTTGACGGGGGCGCGTACTGAAGCTTTCTTT. It encodes CASGLTGARTEAFF.

The chain links TRBV12-3 or TRBV12-4 to TRBJ1-1, with no clear D. The CDR3 spans 13 residues. V dropped 6 bases and J dropped 4 bases, with 12 bases sitting between them. This CDR3 is CASSRLGSTEAFF. DNA for the CDR3: TGTGCCAGCAGCCGGTTAGGATCCACTGAAGCTTTCTTT.

This clonotype was seen at least ten times. The V call is TRBV30, the J call TRBJ2-5; no clear D. V was pared by 4 bases and J by 3 bases, with 6 bases between. This CDR3 has 11 amino acids. CDR1 is GTSNPN and CDR2 is SVGIG in the germline V gene (reference sequence). CDR3 sequence reads: CAWTGKETQYF. CDR3 nucleotide sequence: TGTGCCTGGACTGGGAAAGAGACCCAGTACTTC.

The rearrangement uses TRBV5-1 and TRBJ1-2, with D perhaps matching TRBD1 (5 bases). V was pared by 0 bases and J by 1 base, with 10 bases between. CDR3 length: 15 amino acids. Germline values: CDR1 SGHRS, CDR2 YFSETQ. CDR3 nucleotide sequence: TGCGCCAGCAGCTTGGTAGCCCAGGGTAACTATGGCTACACCTTC. Its translation: CASSLVAQGNYGYTF.

On this clonotype: This may be a read error, as it is one base from a much larger clone. V is TRBV5-1 and J is TRBJ1-3, with TRBD1 identical over 9 bases. This CDR3 region has 17 residues. Looked up from germline, CDR1 is SGHRS and CDR2 is YFSETQ. DNA for the CDR3: TGCGTCAGCAGCCTGGGACAGGGTAGACTCTCTGGAAACACCATATATTTT. Its protein product is CVSSLGQGRLSGNTIYF.

In this sample, this clonotype turned up once. It may be a read error: a sequence one base away is much more abundant. The V call is TRBV28, the J call TRBJ1-4; D is perhaps TRBD1 (5 bases). CDR3 size: 15 residues. The germline V gene encodes CDR1 MDHEN and CDR2 SYDVKM. V lost 4 bases and J 6 bases, leaving 15 bases between the germline ends. CDR3 sequence: CASSSGGVSDEKLFF. CDR3 sequence (DNA): TGTGCCAGCAGTTCTGGAGGGGTGTCTGATGAAAAACTGTTTTTT. Combining the CDR3 with reference TRBV28 and TRBJ1-4 gives the whole variable domain DVKVTQSSRYLVKRTGEKVFLECVQDMDHENMFWYRQDPGLGLRLIYFSYDVKMKEKGDIPEGYSVSREKKERFSLILESASTNQTSMYLCASSSGGVSDEKLFFGSGTQLSVL.